This T cell receptor beta chain is from a study of blood T cells in healthy people across ages. This clonotype was counted a few times. Its antigen is still unknown. Germline V gene sequence: CDR1 SGHTA, CDR2 FQGNSA. The CDR3 runs to 16 residues. V dropped 4 bases and J dropped 0 bases, with 16 bases sitting between them. Ranging in age from about 6 to 90, the donors were healthy Caucasian individuals from Russia. The authors extracted at least 6 micrograms of total RNA per sample. The study, taken as a whole, reports: The CMV status of each donor remained undetermined, and this could have confounded shifts in expanded clonotypes. Comparison with aged donors showed that long-lived donors had more naive CD4+ cells and higher diversity.

Primed by a sample-barcoded 5' primer and a J-beta primer mix, a second PCR proceeded for roughly 7 to 11 cycles. TCRdb reanalysed the 5' RACE reads using MiXCR and keeps one entry per CDR3 protein. The table includes over 600,000 distinct CDR3 sequences, about half detected once. Sequenced: blood. This TCR was sampled from a man older than 75 in good health. V gene TRBV7-2 combines with J gene TRBJ2-7, with TRBD2 as a possible D gene (6 bases). The CDR3 sequence: CASSSKGGTNSYEQYF. The CDR3 DNA is TGTGCCAGCAGCTCCAAAGGCGGGACCAACTCCTACGAGCAGTACTTC.